The clone carrying this T cell receptor beta chain was detected ten times or more. Its antigen is not identified. The data originate from a study of neurological immune-mediated disorders. Study information: The roughly 35 multiple sclerosis patients comprised about 31 that were relapsing-remitting and 3 that were secondary progressive. Overall study findings and caveats: The absence of shared CDR3 amino acid sequences among expanded clones across subjects suggests private repertoires in all groups.

Each TCR transcript was tagged with a 10-nucleotide random UMI during 5'RACE. One entry per CDR3 protein, called by TCRdb with MiXCR from the 5' RACE reads. Among about 66,000 distinct CDR3 sequences listed, around 5.2% were seen once. V was cut by 8 bases and J by 5 bases, with 12 bases left in between. This CDR3 has 12 amino acids. Per the germline V gene, CDR1 is SGHTA and CDR2 is FQGNSA. The material sequenced was PBMCs. The chain uses TRBV7-2 and TRBJ1-2; possibly TRBD1 for D (5 bases). The TCR sequence derives from a woman in her thirties with multiple sclerosis. The DNA of the CDR3 is TGTGCCAGCCTGGACAAGGGGTATGGCTACACCTTC. It codes for CASLDKGYGYTF. Full variable domain (rest looked up from reference TRBV7-2 and TRBJ1-2): GAGVSQSPSNKVTEKGKDVELRCDPISGHTALYWYRQSLGQGLEFLIYFQGNSAPDKSGLPSDRFSAERTGGSVSTLTIQRTQQEDSAVYLCASLDKGYGYTFGSGTRLTVV.